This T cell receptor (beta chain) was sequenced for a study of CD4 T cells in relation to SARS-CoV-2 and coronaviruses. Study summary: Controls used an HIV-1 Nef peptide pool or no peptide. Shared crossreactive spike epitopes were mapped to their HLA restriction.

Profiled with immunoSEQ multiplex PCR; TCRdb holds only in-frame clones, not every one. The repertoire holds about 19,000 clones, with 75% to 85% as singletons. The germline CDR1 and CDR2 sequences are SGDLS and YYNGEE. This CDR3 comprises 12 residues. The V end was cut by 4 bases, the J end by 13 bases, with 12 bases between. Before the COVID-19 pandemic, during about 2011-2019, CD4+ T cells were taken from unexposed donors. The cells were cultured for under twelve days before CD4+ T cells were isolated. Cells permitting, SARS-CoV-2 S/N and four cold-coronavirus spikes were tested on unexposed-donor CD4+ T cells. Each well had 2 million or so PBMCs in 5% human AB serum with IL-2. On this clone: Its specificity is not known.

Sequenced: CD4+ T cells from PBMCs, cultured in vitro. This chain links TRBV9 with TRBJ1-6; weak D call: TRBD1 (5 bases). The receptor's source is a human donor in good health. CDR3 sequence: CASSPLDTPLHF. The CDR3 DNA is TGTGCCAGCAGCCCTCTGGACACCCCCCTCCACTTT.